Listed below are T cell receptor beta chains from one sample, sequenced in a study of blood T cell repertoires in COVID-19. Generated by immunoSEQ multiplex PCR, the TCRdb table keeps only in-frame clones and is missing some. The repertoire has about 190,000 clones, approximately 85% of them found once; the top ten carry 5.6%. Input material: PBMCs or T cells enriched from blood (not recorded which). Receptors originate from a man between 40 and 49 years old with acute COVID-19. The conserved cysteine and the conserved F or W are not part of the CDR3 here.

v_call: TRBV2; j_call: TRBJ1-5; cdr3_aa: ASSVWRQGGQPQH
v_call: TRBV7-9; j_call: TRBJ2-5; cdr3_aa: ASSPTGSSETQY
v_call: TRBV6-5; j_call: TRBJ1-5; cdr3_aa: ASSSRINQPQH
v_call: TRBV18; j_call: TRBJ1-1; cdr3_aa: ASSTGTGGWTEAF
v_call: TRBV5-4; j_call: TRBJ1-2; cdr3_aa: ASRDGTGGDYGYT
v_call: TRBV28; j_call: TRBJ2-2; cdr3_aa: ASSLQTGELF
v_call: TRBV11-2; j_call: TRBJ2-7; cdr3_aa: ASSLQTTYEQY
v_call: TRBV7-9; j_call: TRBJ1-2; cdr3_aa: ASSQIPGQEHGYT
v_call: TRBV29-1; j_call: TRBJ2-5; cdr3_aa: SVEDRGADKETQY
v_call: TRBV5-5; j_call: TRBJ1-5; cdr3_aa: ASSFTGLSNQPQH
v_call: TRBV2; j_call: TRBJ1-1; cdr3_aa: ASSDGWEDTEAF
v_call: TRBV28; j_call: TRBJ2-5; cdr3_aa: ASERGQRETQY
v_call: TRBV9; j_call: TRBJ1-3; cdr3_aa: ASSGWDRGSGNTIY
v_call: TRBV28; j_call: TRBJ1-5; cdr3_aa: ASSREFRGPAQPQH
v_call: TRBV9; j_call: TRBJ2-7; cdr3_aa: ASSTSGRDYEQY
v_call: TRBV9; j_call: TRBJ2-3; cdr3_aa: ASSVTGDGTDTQY
v_call: TRBV7-6; j_call: TRBJ2-5; cdr3_aa: ASSGPGLADPQETQY
v_call: TRBV6-1; j_call: TRBJ2-7; cdr3_aa: ASREMTSGRRYEQY
v_call: TRBV5-1; j_call: TRBJ1-6; cdr3_aa: ASSLAGELGSPLH
v_call: TRBV3-1/TRBV3-2; j_call: TRBJ2-7; cdr3_aa: ASSLGQGSYEQY
v_call: TRBV4-2; j_call: TRBJ2-1; cdr3_aa: ASSQDSSSYNEQF
v_call: TRBV6-2/TRBV6-3; j_call: TRBJ2-5; cdr3_aa: ASSELQGASPETQY
v_call: TRBV21-1; j_call: TRBJ2-2; cdr3_aa: ASSKDSTGELF
v_call: TRBV28; j_call: TRBJ1-2; cdr3_aa: ASIGEGALNYGYT
v_call: TRBV19; j_call: TRBJ2-7; cdr3_aa: ASSIAPVFRTSDEVGCEQY
v_call: TRBV5-1; j_call: TRBJ1-4; cdr3_aa: ASSSLGATNEKLF
v_call: TRBV30; j_call: TRBJ2-4; cdr3_aa: AWQTTGHKNIQY
v_call: TRBV28; j_call: TRBJ1-5; cdr3_aa: ASSFRRVGRQPQH
v_call: TRBV7-3; j_call: TRBJ2-5; cdr3_aa: ASSLVGGREHQETQY
v_call: TRBV4-3; j_call: TRBJ2-2; cdr3_aa: ASSLTPSGSAGELF
v_call: TRBV28; j_call: TRBJ1-4; cdr3_aa: ASTTDSEKLF
v_call: TRBV28; j_call: TRBJ2-5; cdr3_aa: ASRETGRGETQY
v_call: TRBV27; j_call: TRBJ2-1; cdr3_aa: ASSLAERRSEQF
v_call: TRBV5-6; j_call: TRBJ2-4; cdr3_aa: ASSLGGGSHIQY
v_call: TRBV6-5; j_call: TRBJ2-1; cdr3_aa: ASSIADSFGAEQF
v_call: TRBV11-3; j_call: TRBJ2-7; cdr3_aa: ASLGGHALYEQY
v_call: TRBV4-3; j_call: TRBJ1-1; cdr3_aa: ASSLGRDTEAF
v_call: TRBV3-1/TRBV3-2; j_call: TRBJ2-3; cdr3_aa: ASSPQGTDGPPQY
v_call: TRBV11-2; j_call: TRBJ2-5; cdr3_aa: ASSRTPTGTGETQY
v_call: TRBV10-1; j_call: TRBJ2-1; cdr3_aa: ASSPGTVYNEQF
v_call: TRBV28; j_call: TRBJ2-1; cdr3_aa: ASSLPGGSYNEQF
v_call: TRBV24-1; j_call: TRBJ1-2; cdr3_aa: ATSDDRNQYGYT
v_call: TRBV6-5; j_call: TRBJ2-4; cdr3_aa: ASSQQGPSQNIQY
v_call: TRBV10-3; j_call: TRBJ1-1; cdr3_aa: AISESGGGTEAF
v_call: TRBV7-2; j_call: TRBJ1-1; cdr3_aa: ASTSGKDRVTEAF
v_call: TRBV6-1; j_call: TRBJ2-7; cdr3_aa: ASSEAASELYEQY
v_call: TRBV4-1; j_call: TRBJ1-3; cdr3_aa: ASSQVLNRSGNTIY
v_call: TRBV14; j_call: TRBJ1-1; cdr3_aa: ASGGDLYTEAF
v_call: TRBV12-5; j_call: TRBJ2-1; cdr3_aa: ASGPTGLAGINEQF
v_call: TRBV4-3; j_call: TRBJ2-2; cdr3_aa: ASSQTPSLGRTAGTGELF